Shown below are 15 T cell receptor beta chains from a single sample sequenced in a study of T-cell memory formation after mild COVID-19. TCRdb called the 5' RACE reads again in MiXCR, with one record for every CDR3 protein. The sample yields fewer than 700,000 distinct CDR3 sequences, approximately 19% seen once. Input material: PBMCs or a T cell subset sorted from them (not recorded which). These TCRs come from an adult woman who had mild COVID-19 (a few samples of this study predate the infection). Cell type and time point are not known.

This clonotype was counted between two and nine times. The rearrangement joins TRBV15 to TRBJ1-2; TRBD1 matches at 8 bases. Unmatched junction bases numbered 3, after V lost 0 bases and J lost 3 bases. Per germline, CDR1 LNHNV and CDR2 YYDKDF (reference sequence). The CDR3 sequence is 15 residues long. The CDR3 DNA reads as TGTGCCACCAGCAGAGACAGGGGGCAAGACTATGGCTACACCTTC. Its protein product is CATSRDRGQDYGYTF.

This clonotype was counted a few times. The chain couples TRBV13 to TRBJ2-1, with D tentatively TRBD2 (6 bases). Deletions cut 6 bases from V and 9 bases from J, with 15 bases between. CDR3 length: 13 residues. Germline values: CDR1 PRHDT, CDR2 FYEKMQ (reference sequence). The CDR3: CASSRTSLGEQFF. Written as DNA, the CDR3 is TGTGCCAGCAGTCGTACTAGCCTCGGTGAGCAGTTCTTC.

The V and J genes are TRBV5-4 and TRBJ2-2; 10 nucleotides line up with TRBD1. The V segment lost 6 bases and the J segment 4 bases; nucleotides outside the gene matches: 12. Germline CDR1 SGHNT, CDR2 YYREEE (reference sequence). CDR3 length equals 17 residues. CDR3 in amino acids: CASTLGTGAWSTGELFF. The DNA of the CDR3 is TGTGCCAGCACCCTGGGGACAGGGGCTTGGAGCACCGGGGAGCTGTTTTTT.

This clonotype was detected only a few times. The chain has TRBV7-9 and TRBJ2-6; possible D gene TRBD1, 5 bases. Germline V gene data show CDR1 as SEHNR and CDR2 as FQNEAQ (reference sequence). This CDR3 has 16 residues. V dropped 5 bases and J dropped 6 bases, with 17 bases sitting between them. The CDR3 sequence is CASSVIQGIEANVLTF. CDR3 nucleotides: TGTGCCAGCAGCGTGATCCAGGGTATCGAGGCCAACGTCCTGACTTTC.

This clonotype occurred many times. The V call is TRBV7-2, the J call TRBJ2-7; D perhaps matches TRBD1 (6 bases). With 5 bases removed from V and 3 bases from J, the gap between germline ends came to 8 bases. CDR1 is SGHTA and CDR2 is FQGNSA in the germline V gene. The CDR3 covers 12 residues. The CDR3 DNA reads as TGTGCCAGCAGCACACAGGGCTACGAGCAGTACTTC. Its translation: CASSTQGYEQYF. The full variable domain, rest sourced from reference TRBV7-2 and TRBJ2-7, is GAGVSQSPSNKVTEKGKDVELRCDPISGHTALYWYRQSLGQGLEFLIYFQGNSAPDKSGLPSDRFSAERTGGSVSTLTIQRTQQEDSAVYLCASSTQGYEQYFGPGTRLTVT.

J is TRBJ2-3 and V is TRBV7-2; possible D gene TRBD2, 5 bases. CDR1 SGHTA and CDR2 FQGNSA come from the germline V gene. V lost 6 bases to trimming and J lost 4 bases, with 17 bases between them. The CDR3 covers 15 residues. The CDR3 region is CASRVGALDADTQYF. The CDR3 region has the DNA TGTGCCAGCAGGGTGGGAGCACTGGATGCAGATACGCAGTATTTT.

This clonotype has a handful of counts. The chain is built from TRBV9 and TRBJ2-6; D remains ambiguous. Germline CDR1 and CDR2: SGDLS and YYNGEE. The CDR3 totals 16 residues. V was trimmed by 4 bases and J by 2 bases, leaving 13 bases between them. In DNA, the CDR3 is TGTGCCAGCAGCCCCCGTGAGGCTGCTGGGGCCAACGTCCTGACTTTC. Translating gives CASSPREAAGANVLTF.

In this sample, this clonotype turned up a few times. V usage is TRBV7-9 and J usage is TRBJ2-7; 10 positions agree with TRBD1. This CDR3 is 15 amino acids long. J gave up 5 bases and V 5 bases, and 9 bases lay outside the gene matches. CDR1 is SEHNR and CDR2 is FQNEAQ in the germline V gene (reference sequence). Here the CDR3 reads CASSPIPGTGDEQYF. DNA of the CDR3: TGTGCCAGCAGCCCTATTCCCGGGACAGGGGACGAGCAGTACTTC.

This clonotype has only a few counts. The chain recombines TRBV11-1 with TRBJ1-6, with D possibly matching TRBD1 (6 bases). Germline V CDR1 and CDR2: SGHAT, FQDESV (reference sequence). Trimming stripped 2 bases from V and 10 bases from J, with 12 bases between. The CDR3 sequence is 14 residues long. The CDR3 spells CASSLNGGRSPLHF. CDR3 coding DNA: TGTGCCAGCAGCTTAAACGGGGGCAGATCACCCCTCCACTTT.

This clonotype was detected only a few times. The genes are TRBV10-3 and TRBJ2-7, with D maybe TRBD2 (6 bases). The CDR3 is 13 amino acids. Trimming removed 8 bases from V and 2 bases from J, with 13 bases in between. From germline, CDR1 is ENHRY and CDR2 SYGVKD. CDR3 sequence: CAIGGAAAYEQYF. The DNA for the CDR3 is TGTGCCATCGGCGGGGCCGCGGCCTACGAGCAGTACTTC.

There are a few counts of this clonotype. The rearrangement uses TRBV18 and TRBJ2-3; 13 bases map to TRBD2. Germline-derived CDR1 and CDR2 are KGHSH and LQKENI. V lost 3 bases and J lost 1; bases outside the gene matches: 7. The CDR3 covers 18 residues. Here the CDR3 reads CASSPGLAGVGGTDTQYF. The CDR3, as DNA: TGTGCCAGCTCACCCGGACTAGCGGGAGTAGGGGGCACAGATACGCAGTATTTT.

The gene calls are TRBV6-6 and TRBJ1-1; D unclear. Trimming pared 6 bases from V and 10 bases from J, leaving 12 bases between. CDR3 size: 11 residues. The germline CDR1 and CDR2 sequences are MNHNY and SVGAGI (reference sequence). This chain's CDR3 is CASRLGFGAFF. CDR3 DNA sequence: TGTGCCAGCAGATTGGGGTTTGGAGCTTTCTTT.

The chain joins TRBV27 to TRBJ2-1; TRBD2 matches at 12 bases. Per the germline V gene, CDR1 is MNHEY and CDR2 is SMNVEV (reference sequence). Losses at the gene ends were 5 bases for V and 4 bases for J; bases not matched to a gene: 3. The CDR3 spans 15 residues. The CDR3 coding sequence is TGTGCCAGCAGTATGACTAGCGGGAGTTACAATGAGCAGTTCTTC. Amino acid sequence: CASSMTSGSYNEQFF.

This rearrangement joins TRBV2 to TRBJ1-5; 9 bases match TRBD1. Germline values: CDR1 SNHLY, CDR2 FYNNEI. This CDR3 is 14 amino acids long. Germline trimming cut 7 bases from V and 7 bases from J; bases unmatched to any gene: 8. The CDR3 loop is CASTEGQGRQPQHF. The CDR3 nucleotides read TGTGCCAGCACCGAGGGACAGGGACGGCAGCCCCAGCATTTT. The variable domain in full, completed from reference TRBV2 and TRBJ1-5, reads EPEVTQTPSHQVTQMGQEVILRCVPISNHLYFYWYRQILGQKVEFLVSFYNNEISEKSEIFDDQFSVERPDGSNFTLKIRSTKLEDSAMYFCASTEGQGRQPQHFGDGTRLSIL.

This clonotype was detected only a few times. The chain uses TRBV7-8 and TRBJ2-1; TRBD2 agrees at 8 bases. Germline loops: CDR1 SGHVS, CDR2 FQNEAQ. This CDR3 is 16 amino acids long. V lost 2 bases, J lost 8 bases, and 11 bases stayed unmatched. CDR3 region: CASSLRHGRALDEQFF. CDR3 in DNA: TGTGCCAGCAGCTTACGGCACGGGAGGGCCTTGGATGAGCAGTTCTTC.